This TCR beta chain was profiled in a study of T-cell reconstitution after alpha-beta-depleted transplantation in children. The CDR3 contains 16 residues. Trimming at V came to 4 bases and at J to 0 bases, leaving 8 bases not matched to a gene. Germline CDR1 and CDR2: PRHDT and FYEKMQ (reference sequence). This sample's TCRbeta library carried unique molecular identifier barcodes. TCRdb re-called the PCR reads with MiXCR, one entry per CDR3 protein. Here the sample spans around 370,000 distinct CDR3 sequences, 10% to 13% being singletons. The starting material was PBMCs from the stem cell graft donor, obtained from the stem cell graft. V gene TRBV13 combines with J gene TRBJ2-7; TRBD1 agrees at 8 bases. This TCR derives from a human donor who donated a stem cell graft to a child with acute lymphoblastic leukemia. The CDR3 DNA follows: TGTGCCAGCAGCTCGACAGGGGCTGGGGACTCCTACGAGCAGTACTTC. Translated, it gives CASSSTGAGDSYEQYF.